This is a list of T cell receptor beta chains from one sample in a study of cytomegalovirus exposure and HLA in healthy donors. The protocol was immunoSEQ multiplex PCR, while the TCRdb copy is restricted to in-frame clones and leaves out a portion. The data contain some 120,000 clones, 80% of them singletons. Sequenced: PBMCs. The receptor source for this set is a male donor in good health and CMV-seronegative. CDR3s include the opening cysteine and the closing phenylalanine or tryptophan. The D gene is left open where the match is weak. Clone size is not always given. Where it is, it says once, few, many or a class for expanded clones.

j_call,v_call,clone_size,d_call,cdr3_length,cdr3_aa,cdr3_nt
TRBJ2-7,TRBV5-1,-,-,16,CASSFTAHDSTYEQYF,TGCGCCAGCAGCTTTACGGCCCACGACAGTACCTACGAGCAGTACTTC
TRBJ1-1,TRBV6-6,-,-,13,CASSLDKNTEAFF,TGTGCCAGCAGTTTGGACAAGAACACTGAAGCTTTCTTT
TRBJ2-7,TRBV27,-,-,16,CASSSPRAAASYEQYF,TGTGCCAGCAGCTCCCCCAGGGCTGCCGCGTCCTACGAGCAGTACTTC
TRBJ2-1,TRBV11-2,-,TRBD2,14,CASSLAGGYNEQFF,TGTGCCAGCAGTCTAGCGGGGGGGTACAATGAGCAGTTCTTC
TRBJ2-2,TRBV9,-,-,16,CASSVARAGPTGELFF,TGTGCCAGCAGCGTAGCTCGCGCAGGCCCCACCGGGGAGCTGTTTTTT
TRBJ2-5,TRBV4-2,-,-,14,CASSQGQREETQYF,TGTGCCAGCAGCCAAGGTCAGCGGGAAGAGACCCAGTACTTC
TRBJ2-7,TRBV28,-,-,15,CASTVGGGSSYEQYF,TGTGCCAGCACCGTAGGTGGCGGTAGCTCCTACGAGCAGTACTTC
TRBJ1-5,TRBV6-6,-,TRBD1,16,CASRARMGQVNQPQHF,TGTGCCAGCAGGGCCCGAATGGGACAGGTCAATCAGCCCCAGCATTTT
TRBJ1-1,TRBV11-2,-,-,14,CASSSSLRYTEAFF,TGTGCCAGCAGCTCGAGTCTCCGTTACACTGAAGCTTTCTTT
TRBJ2-7,TRBV28,-,-,14,CASTSLEGLYEQYF,TGTGCCAGCACCTCTCTAGAGGGTCTCTACGAGCAGTACTTC
TRBJ1-2,TRBV5-1,-,-,14,CASSLTSVDYGYTF,TGCGCCAGCAGCTTGACTAGCGTAGACTATGGCTACACCTTC
TRBJ2-5,TRBV11-2,-,-,15,CASSLRGVAWETQYF,TGTGCCAGCAGCTTGCGGGGTGTCGCCTGGGAGACCCAGTACTTC
TRBJ2-1,TRBV9,-,TRBD2,16,CASSVGGTSGYNEQFF,TGTGCCAGCAGCGTAGGTGGGACTAGCGGATACAATGAGCAGTTCTTC
TRBJ1-4,TRBV28,-,TRBD1,17,CASSSLGQGRANEKLFF,TGTGCCAGCAGTTCCCTGGGACAGGGGCGGGCTAATGAAAAACTGTTTTTT
TRBJ1-2,TRBV4-2,-,TRBD1,16,CASSPDRAGQGEGYTF,TGTGCCAGCAGCCCGGATCGGGCGGGACAGGGGGAAGGCTACACCTTC
TRBJ2-3,TRBV21-1,-,-,11,CASMERDTQYF,TGTGCCAGCATGGAGAGAGATACGCAGTATTTT
TRBJ2-3,TRBV7-2,once,TRBD1,15,CASSFQGQSTDTQYF,TGTGCCAGCAGCTTTCAGGGACAGAGCACAGATACGCAGTATTTT
TRBJ2-3,TRBV25-1,-,TRBD1,16,CASSASGQKSTDTQYF,TGTGCCAGCAGTGCCTCGGGACAGAAATCCACAGATACGCAGTATTTT
TRBJ2-4,TRBV5-4,-,-,16,CASSLAVTGVKNIQYF,TGTGCCAGCAGCTTGGCCGTGACGGGGGTTAAAAACATTCAGTACTTC
TRBJ1-1,TRBV4-1,-,-,14,CASRGLLMNTEAFF,TGCGCCAGCAGAGGACTACTCATGAACACTGAAGCTTTCTTT
TRBJ2-4,TRBV12-1,-,-,16,CASSFGTGTGKNSQYF,-
TRBJ2-2,TRBV5-1,-,TRBD2,16,CASSWGLADHTGELFF,TGCGCCAGCAGCTGGGGACTAGCGGACCACACCGGGGAGCTGTTTTTT
TRBJ1-6,TRBV7-2,few,-,15,CASSLDSSYNSPLHF,TGTGCCAGCAGCTTAGACAGCTCCTATAATTCACCCCTCCACTTT
TRBJ2-1,TRBV27,-,-,14,CASTTGQSYNEQFF,TGTGCCAGCACCACCGGACAGTCCTACAATGAGCAGTTCTTC
TRBJ1-1,TRBV7-9,-,-,11,CASSLADRAFF,TGTGCCAGCAGCTTAGCCGATCGGGCTTTCTTT
TRBJ1-1,TRBV9,-,-,15,CASSVGAGANTEAFF,TGTGCCAGCAGCGTAGGCGCAGGGGCGAACACTGAAGCTTTCTTT
TRBJ2-7,TRBV23-1,-,-,14,CASSQSPGPYEQYF,TGCGCCAGCAGTCAATCCCCCGGTCCCTACGAGCAGTACTTC
TRBJ2-7,TRBV7-9,few,TRBD2,14,CASSPSGASYEQYF,TGTGCCAGCAGTCCTAGCGGGGCCTCCTACGAGCAGTACTTC
TRBJ2-7,TRBV6-5,-,TRBD1,13,CASSLIQGYEQYF,TGTGCCAGCAGCCTTATACAGGGGTACGAGCAGTACTTC
TRBJ1-5,TRBV5-8,few,-,13,CASSWAGVQPQHF,TGTGCCAGCAGCTGGGCAGGGGTTCAGCCCCAGCATTTT
TRBJ2-2,TRBV5-4,-,TRBD2,16,CASSKASGRSTGELFF,TGTGCCAGCAGCAAAGCTAGCGGGAGAAGTACCGGGGAGCTGTTTTTT
TRBJ2-3,TRBV30,-,TRBD1,15,CAWNRDRGSSDTQYF,TGTGCCTGGAACCGCGACAGGGGAAGTTCAGATACGCAGTATTTT
TRBJ2-1,TRBV7-2,few,TRBD1,14,CASSDRVGYNEQFF,TGTGCCAGCAGCGACAGGGTAGGGTACAATGAGCAGTTCTTC
TRBJ2-1,TRBV9,-,TRBD2,17,CASSVGPSGGTYNEQFF,TGTGCCAGCAGCGTAGGTCCTAGCGGGGGGACTTACAATGAGCAGTTCTTC
TRBJ1-1,TRBV5-1,-,-,14,CASTVGASNTEAFF,TGCGCCAGCACGGTGGGGGCCTCGAACACTGAAGCTTTCTTT
TRBJ2-7,TRBV27,-,-,13,CASSFGAPYEQYF,TGTGCCAGCAGTTTCGGAGCTCCCTACGAGCAGTACTTC
TRBJ1-1,TRBV11-2,-,TRBD1,14,CASSFGQGLPEAFF,TGTGCCAGCAGCTTTGGACAGGGGCTACCTGAAGCTTTCTTT
TRBJ1-2,TRBV28,-,-,17,CASSFSGGSQTNYGYTF,TGTGCCAGCAGTTTTTCGGGGGGCTCTCAGACTAACTATGGCTACACCTTC
TRBJ2-6,TRBV4-1,-,-,19,CASSQERRSRGSGANVLTF,TGCGCCAGCAGCCAAGAGAGACGGAGTCGGGGCTCTGGGGCCAACGTCCTGACTTTC
TRBJ2-7,TRBV11-2,-,TRBD1,14,CASSGGQGGLGQYF,TGTGCCAGCAGCGGCGGACAGGGAGGATTGGGGCAGTACTTC
TRBJ2-6,TRBV10-3,-,-,16,CAISESTRRRANVLTF,TGTGCCATCAGTGAGTCAACCCGGAGGAGGGCCAACGTCCTGACTTTC
TRBJ2-1,TRBV19,-,TRBD1,13,CASSEDRDNEQFF,TGTGCCAGTAGTGAAGACAGGGACAATGAGCAGTTCTTC
TRBJ2-3,TRBV29-1,-,-,14,CSVMVSSWTDTQYF,TGCAGCGTTATGGTGTCTAGTTGGACAGATACGCAGTATTTT
TRBJ1-1,TRBV7-9,-,TRBD1,16,CSSSSATGGDLTEAFF,TGTTCCAGCAGCTCTGCGACAGGGGGCGATTTAACTGAAGCTTTCTTT
TRBJ2-2,TRBV7-8,-,TRBD1,16,CASSTMTGGATGELFF,TGTGCCAGCAGCACCATGACAGGGGGTGCCACCGGGGAGCTGTTTTTT
TRBJ2-7,TRBV13,-,-,15,CASSSSIRGAHEQYF,TGTGCCAGCAGCTCCTCAATACGGGGGGCGCACGAGCAGTACTTC
TRBJ1-2,TRBV29-1,-,TRBD1,14,CSVDDPRTGFGYTF,TGCAGCGTTGACGACCCCCGGACAGGATTCGGCTACACCTTC
TRBJ2-2,TRBV25-1,-,TRBD1,16,CASNSPGQTNTGELFF,TGTGCCAGCAACAGTCCGGGACAGACTAACACCGGGGAGCTGTTTTTT
TRBJ2-6,TRBV30,-,TRBD1,18,CAWERGDRVYSGANGLTF,TGTGCCTGGGAGAGGGGAGACAGGGTCTACTCTGGGGCCAACGGCCTGACTTTC
TRBJ2-7,TRBV19,few,-,14,CASSIGGRSYEQYF,TGTGCCAGTAGTATAGGGGGCAGATCCTACGAGCAGTACTTC
TRBJ2-1,TRBV19,-,TRBD2,14,CASRIAGGTSEQFF,TGTGCCAGTAGGATAGCGGGAGGCACTTCGGAGCAGTTCTTC
TRBJ2-7,TRBV6-5,-,TRBD2,15,CASSYSSSGGNEQYF,TGTGCCAGCAGTTACTCATCTAGCGGGGGAAACGAGCAGTACTTC
TRBJ1-2,TRBV6-5,-,-,14,CASSYFAGVDGYTF,TGTGCCAGCAGTTACTTCGCAGGGGTGGATGGCTACACCTTC
TRBJ2-4,TRBV11-2,few,TRBD2,17,CASSPGGLAIAKNIQYF,TGTGCCAGCAGCCCGGGGGGACTAGCGATAGCCAAAAACATTCAGTACTTC
TRBJ1-5,TRBV19,few,TRBD1,17,CASSPRDRGTGNQPQHF,TGTGCCAGTAGTCCGCGGGACAGGGGGACGGGGAATCAGCCCCAGCATTTT
TRBJ2-7,TRBV7-2,-,TRBD2,14,CASSLGGGPHEQYF,TGTGCCAGCAGCTTAGGCGGGGGGCCTCACGAGCAGTACTTC
TRBJ2-2,TRBV10-3,-,-,16,CAISEWRGQDTGELFF,TGTGCCATCAGTGAGTGGAGGGGGCAAGACACCGGGGAGCTGTTTTTT
TRBJ1-1,TRBV6-5,few,TRBD1,15,CASSSGAQGATEAFF,TGTGCCAGCAGTTCCGGGGCACAGGGGGCAACTGAAGCTTTCTTT